Shown below are 16 T cell receptor beta chains from a single sample sequenced in a study of molecular identifiers for immune sequencing clone quantification. Using its own MiXCR run on the PCR reads, TCRdb lists one record per CDR3 protein. The sample holds about 510,000 distinct CDR3 sequences, less than 30% seen once. Sequencing was carried out using naive CD8+ T cells from blood, with Jurkat cell RNA spiked in. Regarding subset: FACS-sorted CD8+CD4-CCR7+CD45RA+ naive T cells. Receptor source: a human donor in good health. Some libraries in this study had Jurkat cell RNA spiked in.

This clonotype was recorded at least ten times. The J gene is TRBJ1-1, the V gene TRBV6-6; TRBD1 matches at 7 bases. CDR3 size: 14 residues. CDR1 is MNHNY and CDR2 is SVGAGI in the germline V gene (reference sequence). The junction had 4 bases not matched to a gene; V was cut back by 6 bases and J by 0 bases. In DNA form, the CDR3 reads TGTGCCAGCAGGACGGGACAGATGAACACTGAAGCTTTCTTT. This sequence encodes CASRTGQMNTEAFF.

This clonotype has ten or more counts. The final CDR3 position lacks the conserved phenylalanine or tryptophan, pointing to a likely read error. The limits of the CDR3 on the DNA are not certain, so only TCRdb's listed CDR3 is given. This sequence joins TRBV29-1 and TRBJ1-1; the table's D call TRBD1 went unverified against the DNA. The CDR3 region is 10 residues in length, termini included. In germline, CDR1 is SQVTM, CDR2 ANQGSEA. The CDR3 spells CSVLRDRLWR.

Regarding this clonotype: This may arise from a read error, as a much more abundant clone is one base away. The chain combines TRBV6-5 with TRBJ1-1; D is possibly TRBD1 (5 bases). The V gene lost 5 bases and the J gene lost 6 bases, with 22 bases spanning the gap. The CDR3 totals 16 residues. Germline V CDR1 and CDR2: MNHEY, SVGAGI. CDR3 nucleotide sequence: TGTGCCAGCAGTCCGTTCCTGGGGGTCCCAGACGCTGAAGCTTTCTTT. Translation: CASSPFLGVPDAEAFF.

This clonotype has more than one count but fewer than ten. The J gene is TRBJ1-2, the V gene TRBV20-1; tentatively, D is TRBD1 (5 bases). The CDR3 is made up of 14 amino acids. CDR1 is DFQATT, CDR2 SNEGSKA, per germline (reference sequence). V was shortened by 6 bases and J by 1 base, with 15 bases between the two germline ends. The CDR3 region has the DNA TGCAGTGCCCCCGGAGCAGGGTATAACTATGGCTACACCTTC. As protein: CSAPGAGYNYGYTF.

At least ten counts were recorded for this clonotype. This chain uses TRBV5-5 with TRBJ2-5; the match to TRBD1 covers 7 bases. After removal of 4 bases from V and 2 bases from J, the junction contained 5 bases not matched to a gene. Germline values: CDR1 SGHKS, CDR2 YYEKEE (reference sequence). CDR3 length equals 14 residues. The CDR3 here is CASSPDRNQETQYF. DNA of the CDR3: TGTGCCAGCAGCCCGGACAGGAATCAAGAGACCCAGTACTTC.

The chain couples TRBV28 to TRBJ2-4; possibly TRBD2 for D (5 bases). CDR1 MDHEN and CDR2 SYDVKM come from the germline V gene. The CDR3 has 18 residues. The V and J ends lost 7 bases and 0 bases respectively, with 22 bases between them. The CDR3 loop is CASNSLVEGSLAKNIQYF. The DNA of the CDR3 is TGTGCCAGCAATTCCCTTGTTGAGGGATCCCTAGCCAAAAACATTCAGTACTTC.

Concerning this clonotype: Because the CDR3 is missing its conserved closing phenylalanine or tryptophan, this is likely a read error. CDR3 loop: CASSLSGGSNQPQHL. The DNA of the CDR3 is TGTGCCAGCAGCTTAAGTGGCGGTAGTAATCAGCCCCAGCATCTT. The chain carries TRBV7-2 and TRBJ1-5; D gene unclear. The CDR3 extends over 15 amino acids. Germline V gives CDR1 SGHTA, CDR2 FQGNSA. V gave up 2 bases and J gave up 4 bases, with 12 bases separating them.

This clonotype was found once. This may come from a read error, since a much larger clone is one base off. The V gene is TRBV9, the J gene TRBJ1-1; no clear D. Trimming pared 0 bases from V and 5 bases from J, leaving 8 bases between. Germline V gene sequence: CDR1 SGDLS, CDR2 YYNGEE. The CDR3 sequence is 13 residues long. CDR3 DNA: TGTGCCAGCAGCGTAGTACGGAGGACTGAAGCTTTCTTT. Protein: CASSVVRRTEAFF.

Concerning this clonotype itself: A read error may be the cause here, since a much bigger clone is one base away. V usage is TRBV20-1 and J usage is TRBJ2-1; D may match TRBD1 or TRBD2 (5 bases each). This CDR3 comprises 16 residues. Per the germline V gene, CDR1 is DFQATT and CDR2 is SNEGSKA (reference sequence). The V end lost 5 bases, the J end lost 4 bases, and 21 bases lay between the germline ends. CDR3 nucleotides: TGCAGTGCTCGTCCGAGGGGAGATTCCCCATACAATGAGCAGTTCTTC. Residues: CSARPRGDSPYNEQFF.

As regards this clonotype: Compared with germline, one end of the junction differs, possibly owing to a read error. V and J are TRBV2 and TRBJ1-5; D not certain. There are 14 residues in the CDR3. Germline CDR1 is SNHLY and CDR2 is FYNNEI. CDR3 nucleotides: TGTGCCAGCAGTGAATGGTCTGGGAGTCAGTCCCAGCATTTT. Translation: CASSEWSGSQSQHF.

As concerns this clonotype: One junction end does not reproduce the germline sequence, and a read error may be involved. V is TRBV7-2 and J is TRBJ2-7; TRBD1 matches at 7 bases. There are 14 residues in the CDR3. CDR1 is SGHTA and CDR2 is FQGNSA in the germline V gene. The CDR3 nucleotides are TGTGGCAGCAGCGATGAACAGGGACAGAGAGAGCAGTACTTC. It codes for CGSSDEQGQREQYF.

Concerning this clonotype itself: This could be a read error, since a much larger clone is one nucleotide away. The rearrangement uses TRBV4-3 and TRBJ2-1, with D perhaps being TRBD1 or TRBD2 (5 bases each). CDR1 and CDR2 (germline): LGHNA, YSLEER. V gave up 3 bases and J gave up 7 bases, with 16 bases separating them. This CDR3 comprises 15 residues. The CDR3 region is CASSQDEGPFNEQFF. The CDR3 DNA reads as TGCGCCAGCAGCCAGGATGAGGGGCCCTTTAATGAGCAGTTCTTC.

The rearrangement uses TRBV12-5 and TRBJ2-7, with D unresolved. Germline CDR1 reads LGHNT; CDR2 reads FRNRAP. Trimming cost V 1 base and J 4 bases, with 8 bases left between them. The length of the CDR3 is 13 residues. CDR3 loop: CASGLGGRYEQYF. DNA of the CDR3: TGTGCTAGTGGTTTGGGGGGAAGGTACGAGCAGTACTTC.

The V call is TRBV18, the J call TRBJ1-1, with a possible D match to TRBD1 (5 bases). CDR3 length equals 18 residues. Per the germline V gene, CDR1 is KGHSH and CDR2 is LQKENI. With 1 base removed from V and 4 bases from J, the gap between germline ends came to 22 bases. The CDR3, as DNA: TGTGCCAGCTCACCACGAATCCTGTTTGGGACCGCTACCACTGAAGCTTTCTTT. Its protein product is CASSPRILFGTATTEAFF.

This clonotype came up a few times. V is TRBV11-2 and J is TRBJ2-3, with D perhaps TRBD1 (6 bases). CDR3 size: 16 residues. The germline V gene has CDR1 SGHAT and CDR2 FQNNGV. The V gene lost 4 bases and the J gene lost 2 bases, with 16 bases spanning the gap. The CDR3 nucleotides are TGTGCCAGCAGCTACTCAGGGGCACTGATCACAGATACGCAGTATTTT. It translates to CASSYSGALITDTQYF.

As concerns this clonotype: A clone one base away is much larger, so this may be a read error. The rearrangement uses TRBV29-1 and TRBJ2-3, with 7 bases lining up with TRBD2. This CDR3 has 13 residues. Germline CDR1 reads SQVTM; CDR2 reads ANQGSEA. The CDR3 nucleotides are TGCACCCTGGTGGGGAGGGCCAGAGATACGCAGTATTTT. Its translation: CTLVGRARDTQYF.